This T cell receptor beta chain was sequenced for a study of human T cells and chemical hapten exposure (dated by TCRdb to the early 2020s). About the full investigation: For sensitization, 2% DPC in acetone was applied to a roughly 2 cm by roughly 2 cm area of upper inner arm skin. Weekly therapeutic DPC doses were additionally applied to the scalp of patients throughout the roughly 23-week study period. The study tracked peripheral blood TCR repertoire changes in vivo during primary and secondary sensitization to the hapten diphenylcyclopropenone (DPC) in alopecia patients. Libraries were pooled for sequencing, and variation in per-sample TCR yields was attributed mainly to small differences in library volumes within the pool. Patient blood was sampled pre-sensitization (week 0) and at 2, 6 and about 24 weeks after DPC sensitization. Some 29 alopecia patients provided blood for TCR sequencing at one to four time points (pre-sensitization, 2, 6 and 24 weeks). Patch testing on the upper back used Finn chambers containing 0.01% DPC, with scoring done after 6 days according to International Contact Dermatitis Research Group standards. Alopecia areata with under or over 50% scalp involvement, alopecia totalis and alopecia universalis were represented in the patient cohort, which was mostly female. Findings and caveats that apply to the study as a whole: Expanded TCRs formed significantly more large CDR3 similarity clusters than pre-sensitization or healthy control sets, consistent with antigen-driven responses. No change with DPC sensitization was found in the number of TCRs above 1 in 1000 frequency, and no evidence of global repertoire structure alterations was found. All patients had alopecia, a presumed autoimmune disease, so their immune response might differ from that of healthy individuals. Repeated subsampling changed both the strength of the expansion versus patch-test correlation and the threshold at which the correlation became significant. Patch test score was positively correlated with the number of PT1 expanded TCRs, with significance at thresholds 8, 16 and 32 but not at 4.

The CDR3 runs 15 amino acids, cysteine and phenylalanine included. Here the CDR3 DNA is all that survives: 45 bases in frame from base 1. V is shortened by 6 bases, J by 0 bases, and the region joining them spans 15 bases. Sequences MDHEN (CDR1) and SYDVKM (CDR2) are obtained from the germline V gene. The time point tag for this specimen amounts to: patch test 2, 6 weeks after DPC sensitization. This specimen's treatment or condition label, per the study, means: therapeutic diphenylcyclopropenone sensitization with weekly scalp DPC. Blood at each patch-test visit was drawn before the patch test was applied. To be eligible, patients had to be aged 18 to 70, diagnosed with alopecia and judged suitable for DPC therapy, while pregnant patients were excluded. Unfractionated whole blood was collected in Tempus Blood RNA tubes, and total RNA was extracted from that blood. Library prep was done by RACE. TCRdb names NextSeq 500 as the instrument used. During library preparation, unique molecular identifiers were attached to individual cDNA molecules so that TCRs could be counted quantitatively and reproducibly. For every blood RNA sample, sequencing covered both the TCR alpha and TCR beta chains. In the original analysis: Samples had a median of 95,638 TCRs, with a range from roughly 20,000 to 690,600. The Decombinator software suite was used to annotate V, J and CDR3 in the TCR reads. To make PS versus PT1 abundance plots, every sample was subsampled to the same number of TCRs (28,000). TCRs were defined as expanded if absent before sensitization and observed at least eight times at the 2-week time point. The public reads were run again by TCRdb, first through fastp at Q25 and then through MiXCR, and only productive beta chains were kept. Rows merge per CDR3 protein into single entries with the most common DNA and genes. TCRdb's processing, not the authors' own work, is the source of the V and J calls. The sample records about 85,000 distinct CDR3 sequences, around a tenth of which are singletons. Of the sample, 1.6% falls within the top ten clones.

Note on this clonotype: It lacks a known antigen. No base quality values were provided; no much bigger clone lies one nucleotide off.

The rearrangement joined TRBV28 to TRBJ2-7; the D gene identity is not certain. Specimen: whole blood, collected in connection with sensitization to the hapten diphenylcyclopropenone (DPC). This TCR came from a man younger than 30 with alopecia areata. Some clones in this sample may be carry-over from other donors' samples. The DNA sequence follows: TGTGCCAGCAGCCCCCCGGACCGGAGCTCCTACGAGCAGTACTTC. It translates as CASSPPDRSSYEQYF.